This entry lists 27 T cell receptor beta chains sequenced from one sample in a study of blood T cell repertoires in COVID-19. Profiled with immunoSEQ multiplex PCR; TCRdb holds only in-frame clones, not every one. The repertoire holds some 110,000 clones, with approximately 86% as singletons. Sequencing was done on a sample of peripheral blood. The receptors originated from a man aged 35-49 years with acute or convalescent COVID-19.

The J gene is TRBJ2-7, the V gene TRBV5-6; 10 positions agree with TRBD2. This CDR3 spans 16 amino acids. Unmatched junction bases numbered 12, after V lost 4 bases and J lost 5 bases. The germline CDR1 and CDR2 sequences are SGHDT and YYEEEE. The DNA of the CDR3 is TGTGCCAGCAGCCCCTCCCATATAGCGGGAGGAAACGAGCAGTACTTC. It encodes CASSPSHIAGGNEQYF.

The chain links TRBV6-4 to TRBJ2-3; the match to TRBD2 covers 16 bases. V was clipped by 7 bases and J by 4 bases; unmatched bases: 14. Germline V gives CDR1 MRHNA, CDR2 SNTAGT. The CDR3 length is 19 residues. The CDR3 DNA sequence: TGTGCCAGCAACCACGGGACTAGCGGGAGGGTCAACCTCCCAGATACGCAGTATTTT. This encodes CASNHGTSGRVNLPDTQYF.

The chain joins TRBV25-1 to TRBJ2-5, with 12 positions matching TRBD1. This CDR3 spans 15 amino acids. In germline, CDR1 is MGHDK, CDR2 SYGVNS. The J segment lost 5 bases and the V segment lost 4 bases, leaving 5 bases of the junction unmatched. CDR3 loop: CASSAGQGAPETQYF. The CDR3 DNA is TGTGCCAGCAGTGCGGGACAGGGGGCACCCGAGACCCAGTACTTC.

Only one count was recorded for this clone. The chain joins TRBV19 to TRBJ2-7, with 12 bases that match TRBD2. Germline V gene data show CDR1 as LNHDA and CDR2 as SQIVND (reference sequence). The CDR3 loop spans 20 amino acids. The trim removed 5 bases at V and 4 bases at J, leaving 21 bases unmatched. The CDR3 is CASSPARGGDQTSGGYEQYF. The CDR3 DNA reads TGTGCCAGTAGTCCCGCCCGAGGGGGCGATCAGACTAGCGGGGGTTACGAGCAGTACTTC. The full variable domain, rest sourced from reference TRBV19 and TRBJ2-7, is DGGITQSPKYLFRKEGQNVTLSCEQNLNHDAMYWYRQDPGQGLRLIYYSQIVNDFQKGDIAEGYSVSREKKESFPLTVTSAQKNPTAFYLCASSPARGGDQTSGGYEQYFGPGTRLTVT.

This chain connects TRBV5-5 to TRBJ2-7; 7 positions agree with TRBD2. CDR1 is SGHKS, CDR2 YYEKEE, per germline (reference sequence). The V and J ends lost 2 bases and 6 bases, in that order; junction bases with no gene match: 14. The CDR3 runs 16 residues. CDR3 sequence (DNA): TGTGCCAGCAGCTTTGGTCGCGTGCGGGAGAGGGGCGAGCAGTACTTC. It specifies CASSFGRVRERGEQYF.

The J gene is TRBJ2-7, the V gene TRBV11-2; D is perhaps TRBD2 (5 bases). The CDR3 is 12 residues long. The V end was cut by 5 bases, the J end by 0 bases, with 5 bases between. Germline CDR1 SGHAT, CDR2 FQNNGV. Here the CDR3 DNA reads TGTGCCAGCAGCGACTACTCCTACGAGCAGTACTTC. It yields the protein CASSDYSYEQYF.

This rearrangement joins TRBV4-1 to TRBJ1-2; the D gene is possibly TRBD1 (5 bases). Germline loops: CDR1 MGHRA, CDR2 YSYEKL. Trimming took off 0 bases at V and 4 bases at J, with 9 bases between the two ends. This CDR3 spans 14 amino acids. CDR3 region: CASSQEAGSYGYTF. The CDR3 nucleotides read TGCGCCAGCAGCCAAGAGGCAGGGTCCTATGGCTACACCTTC.

The chain uses TRBV7-9 and TRBJ2-1; tentative D call: TRBD1 (6 bases). V gave up 4 bases and J gave up 15 bases, with 16 bases separating them. The V gene's germline CDR1 is SEHNR and CDR2 FQNEAQ (reference sequence). This CDR3 is 12 amino acids long. The CDR3 DNA reads TGTGCCAGCAGCTCAGGGGACCGAGGCCGGTTCTTC. This translates into CASSSGDRGRFF. Complete variable domain (other parts from reference TRBV7-9 and TRBJ2-1): DTGVSQNPRHKITKRGQNVTFRCDPISEHNRLYWYRQTLGQGPEFLTYFQNEAQLEKSRLLSDRFSAERPKGSFSTLEIQRTEQGDSAMYLCASSSGDRGRFFGPGTRLTVL.

This clone was recorded once. The chain links TRBV5-1 to TRBJ1-1; 11 bases are shared with TRBD1. The CDR3 extends over 13 amino acids. Germline loops: CDR1 SGHRS, CDR2 YFSETQ. The V and J ends lost 3 bases and 10 bases, in that order; junction bases with no gene match: 5. In DNA form, the CDR3 reads TGCGCCAGCAGCTCGGGACAGGGGGAAACAGCTTTCTTT. Protein product: CASSSGQGETAFF.

The V call is TRBV5-8, the J call TRBJ1-6, with 7 bases that match TRBD1. The CDR3 sequence is 16 residues long. Germline CDR1 is SGHTS and CDR2 is YDEGEE. V was pared by 1 base and J by 10 bases, with 11 bases of the junction left unmatched. The CDR3 reads CASSLRRRQGSSPLHF. For the CDR3, the DNA is TGTGCCAGCAGCTTGCGCCGTCGACAGGGAAGCTCACCCCTCCACTTT.

The rearrangement joins TRBV2 to TRBJ2-1; D possibly corresponds to TRBD2 (5 bases). This CDR3 comprises 13 residues. Germline V gene data show CDR1 as SNHLY and CDR2 as FYNNEI. Trimming removed 6 bases at V and 7 bases at J, with 13 bases between. In nucleotides, the CDR3 is TGTGCCAGCAGGCGAAGGACGGGGAATGAGCAGTTCTTC. This translates into CASRRRTGNEQFF.

This chain connects TRBV6-5 to TRBJ1-5; D call uncertain. V lost 6 bases, J lost 2 bases, and 8 bases lay in between. The CDR3 spans 13 residues. Germline lookup yields CDR1 MNHEY and CDR2 SVGAGI. The CDR3, as DNA: TGTGCCAGCAGGCGCGGTGGCAATCAGCCCCAGCATTTT. Residues: CASRRGGNQPQHF.

V usage is TRBV6-5 and J usage is TRBJ1-4, with TRBD1 as a possible D gene (5 bases). This CDR3 spans 15 amino acids. Germline V lookup: CDR1 MNHEY, CDR2 SVGAGI. V gave up 2 bases and J gave up 6 bases, with 13 bases separating them. CDR3 residues: CASSYAGWRDEKLFF. The CDR3 DNA follows: TGTGCCAGCAGTTACGCAGGGTGGAGGGATGAAAAACTGTTTTTT.

This clone was observed a handful of times. The rearrangement uses TRBV11-3 and TRBJ2-6; TRBD1 matches at 9 bases. J lost 0 bases, V lost 1 base, and 4 bases had no gene match. Germline V gene sequence: CDR1 SGHNT, CDR2 YENEEA. The CDR3 runs to 18 residues. In DNA form, the CDR3 reads TGTGCCAGCAGCTTAGCAGGGACAGGGTACTCTGGGGCCAACGTCCTGACTTTC. Amino acid sequence: CASSLAGTGYSGANVLTF.

The CDR3 here is CASSPPRAGSDETQYF. Here the CDR3 DNA reads TGTGCCAGCAGCCCGCCCCGGGCGGGGTCTGATGAGACCCAGTACTTC. The chain carries TRBV3-1 (or the pseudogene TRBV3-2) and TRBJ2-5, with D tentatively TRBD2 (6 bases). Between the trimmed V and J ends, which lost 4 bases and 5 bases, there was a span of 20 bases. CDR3 length equals 16 residues. Germline values: CDR1 LGHDT, CDR2 YNNKEL (reference sequence).

This clone has just one count. The V call is TRBV4-2, the J call TRBJ1-1; D is undetermined. The germline V gene has CDR1 LGHNA and CDR2 YNFKEQ. The CDR3 loop spans 15 amino acids. Trimming removed 0 bases from V and 0 bases from J, with 8 bases in between. Here the CDR3 DNA reads TGTGCCAGCAGCCAAGAAGGAGGGCTGAACACTGAAGCTTTCTTT. Translation: CASSQEGGLNTEAFF.

The table lists this clone with a count of one. V gene TRBV4-3 combines with J gene TRBJ2-3; no reliable D call. The CDR3 length is 13 residues. Trimming shortened V by 1 base and J by 4 bases, and 6 bases separated the two germline ends. Germline V gene sequence: CDR1 LGHNA, CDR2 YSLEER. The CDR3 DNA sequence: TGCGCCAGCAGCCAAGTACCAGCAGATACGCAGTATTTT. It encodes CASSQVPADTQYF.

The genes are TRBV3-1 (or the pseudogene TRBV3-2) and TRBJ1-2; unclear D gene. V lost 0 bases and J lost 3, with 8 bases in between. Germline V CDR1 and CDR2: LGHDT, YNNKEL (reference sequence). This CDR3 has 14 amino acids. For the CDR3, the DNA is TGTGCCAGCAGCCAAGATTTAACAGACTATGGCTACACCTTC. It is translated as CASSQDLTDYGYTF.

Points on this clone: The sample contains more than one DNA sequence encoding this CDR3. The gene calls are TRBV18 and TRBJ2-1, with 9 bases that match TRBD2. The CDR3 has 14 residues. V dropped 3 bases and J dropped 3; count of bases not matched to a gene: 0. Germline assignment: CDR1 KGHSH and CDR2 LQKENI. DNA of the CDR3: TGTGCCAGCTCACCTAGCGGGAGCTACAATGAGCAGTTCTTC. Its translation: CASSPSGSYNEQFF.

The V gene is TRBV19, the J gene TRBJ2-5, with TRBD2 matching 8 bases. Germline loops: CDR1 LNHDA, CDR2 SQIVND (reference sequence). CDR3 length equals 12 residues. Germline trimming cut 5 bases from V and 7 bases from J; bases unmatched to any gene: 3. The CDR3 region has the DNA TGTGCCAGTAGTTCTCGGGGGGGGACCCAGTACTTC. Its protein is CASSSRGGTQYF.

The chain recombines TRBV29-1 with TRBJ1-1; D possibly corresponds to TRBD1 (6 bases). Deletions cut 4 bases from V and 6 bases from J, with 27 bases between. The CDR3 length is 17 residues. Germline V gives CDR1 SQVTM, CDR2 ANQGSEA. The DNA of the CDR3 is TGCAGCGTTGTAGTACAGGGCTTGCGGTCCTGGAGATCTGAAGCTTTCTTT. Encoded protein: CSVVVQGLRSWRSEAFF.

The chain has TRBV29-1 and TRBJ2-7; TRBD1 matches at 9 bases. The CDR3 length is 18 residues. J gave up 3 bases and V 4 bases, and 19 bases lay outside the gene matches. Germline V gene lookup returns CDR1 SQVTM and CDR2 ANQGSEA. This chain's CDR3 is CSVVPPQLNRGLVYEQYF. CDR3 DNA: TGCAGCGTTGTTCCCCCACAGTTAAACAGGGGGCTCGTCTACGAGCAGTACTTC.

This clone showed up just once. V and J are TRBV4-2 and TRBJ2-2; 8 nucleotides match TRBD2. Germline V gives CDR1 LGHNA, CDR2 YNFKEQ. Trimming took 1 base from V and 4 from J; bases not matched to a gene: 8. CDR3 length: 17 amino acids. The CDR3 region is CASSQAGGALGTGELFF. CDR3 nucleotides: TGTGCCAGCAGCCAAGCCGGGGGGGCTCTCGGCACCGGGGAGCTGTTTTTT.

This chain uses TRBV27 with TRBJ1-5; TRBD1 matches at 8 bases. With 6 bases clipped from V and 5 bases from J, the junction kept 12 bases outside the gene matches. Germline V lookup: CDR1 MNHEY, CDR2 SMNVEV (reference sequence). The CDR3 has 16 residues. CDR3 DNA sequence: TGTGCCAGCAGCAATGTAGGGGCAGGGGGCGATCAGCCCCAGCATTTT. This sequence encodes CASSNVGAGGDQPQHF.

The CDR3 protein is CASSFPGGSNEKLFF. DNA for the CDR3: TGTGCCAGCAGCTTCCCAGGGGGCTCTAATGAAAAACTGTTTTTT. The rearrangement uses TRBV7-2 and TRBJ1-4; 8 nucleotides match TRBD1. Trimming at V came to 3 bases and at J to 3 bases, leaving 3 bases not matched to a gene. There are 15 residues in the CDR3. Per germline, CDR1 SGHTA and CDR2 FQGNSA.

The rearrangement uses TRBV6-5 and TRBJ2-7, with TRBD2 as a possible D gene (6 bases). The CDR3 is made up of 15 amino acids. The V gene lost 0 bases and the J gene lost 0 bases, with 9 bases spanning the gap. Germline CDR1 reads MNHEY; CDR2 reads SVGAGI. The CDR3 protein is CASSYSAGSSYEQYF. In DNA form, the CDR3 reads TGTGCCAGCAGTTACTCGGCGGGAAGCTCCTACGAGCAGTACTTC.

The rearrangement links TRBV4-3 to TRBJ2-7, with 9 positions matching TRBD1. The CDR3 totals 18 residues. V lost 1 base, J lost 4 bases, and 14 bases stayed unmatched. The germline V gene has CDR1 LGHNA and CDR2 YSLEER. The CDR3: CASSQGDRARGPSYEQYF. Here the CDR3 DNA reads TGCGCCAGCAGCCAAGGGGACAGGGCGCGGGGGCCTTCTTACGAGCAGTACTTC.